The 27 T cell receptor beta chains presented below share a single source sample, sequenced in a study of identifying expanded T cells in peripheral blood. Using immunoSEQ multiplex PCR, the repertoire was profiled, and TCRdb retains in-frame clones only, with some absent. The data contain some 78,000 clones, 84% of them singletons. The specimen was blood. The receptors originated from a person between 18 and 75 years old in good health.

The chain is built from TRBV19 and TRBJ2-1; tentative D call: TRBD1 (5 bases). Germline-derived CDR1 and CDR2 are LNHDA and SQIVND (reference sequence). There are 16 residues in the CDR3. Trimming took off 5 bases at V and 0 bases at J, with 14 bases between the two ends. The CDR3 DNA is TGTGCCAGTAGTGGCTATGACAGTCGCTCCTACAATGAGCAGTTCTTC. This translates into CASSGYDSRSYNEQFF.

This rearrangement joins TRBV6-1 to TRBJ2-7; 7 bases are shared with TRBD1. Germline CDR1 reads MNHNS; CDR2 reads SASEGT. The V gene end was trimmed by 2 bases and the J gene end by 3 bases; junction bases not matched to a gene: 7. This CDR3 is built from 15 residues. The CDR3 DNA reads TGTGCCAGCAGTGAACACCGGGACAGCCTCTACGAGCAGTACTTC. It specifies CASSEHRDSLYEQYF.

The chain uses TRBV7-9 and TRBJ2-3; 8 bases fit TRBD1. Germline lookup yields CDR1 SEHNR and CDR2 FQNEAQ (reference sequence). This CDR3 contains 15 residues. V gave up 3 bases and J gave up 5 bases; unmatched junction bases: 7. The CDR3 DNA reads as TGTGCCAGCAGCTTCCAGGGGGCTAGCGTAGATACGCAGTATTTT. This sequence encodes CASSFQGASVDTQYF.

This chain connects TRBV15 to TRBJ2-5; 7 bases fit TRBD1. Germline V lookup: CDR1 LNHNV, CDR2 YYDKDF (reference sequence). The J segment lost 3 bases and the V segment lost 3 bases, leaving 4 bases of the junction unmatched. The CDR3 extends over 14 amino acids. In nucleotides, the CDR3 is TGTGCCACCAGCAGTAGGGGGCAAGAAGAGACCCAGTACTTC. Amino acids: CATSSRGQEETQYF.

The chain carries TRBV7-6 and TRBJ2-3; 7 bases are shared with TRBD2. With V trimmed by 2 bases and J by 2 bases, 10 bases remained unmatched. The germline gives CDR1 SGHVS, CDR2 FNYEAQ. CDR3 length: 17 amino acids. The CDR3 bases are TGTGCCAGCAGCTTACGGAGCCCGGGAGGAAACACAGATACGCAGTATTTT. Protein product: CASSLRSPGGNTDTQYF. Using reference TRBV7-6 and TRBJ2-3 for the parts outside the CDR3, the full variable domain is GAGVSQSPRYKVTKRGQDVALRCDPISGHVSLYWYRQALGQGPEFLTYFNYEAQQDKSGLPNDRFSAERPEGSISTLTIQRTEQRDSAMYRCASSLRSPGGNTDTQYFGPGTRLTVL.

This clone was seen only once. The rearrangement links TRBV7-2 to TRBJ2-5; perhaps TRBD2 as D (6 bases). Per germline, CDR1 SGHTA and CDR2 FQGNSA. Trimming cost V 2 bases and J 5 bases, with 18 bases left between them. CDR3 size: 16 residues. For the CDR3, the DNA is TGTGCCAGCAGCTTATCCGGTCTCCGTGGGGGGGAGACCCAGTACTTC. Its protein is CASSLSGLRGGETQYF. Looking up the rest from reference TRBV7-2 and TRBJ2-5 gives the full variable domain: GAGVSQSPSNKVTEKGKDVELRCDPISGHTALYWYRQSLGQGLEFLIYFQGNSAPDKSGLPSDRFSAERTGGSVSTLTIQRTQQEDSAVYLCASSLSGLRGGETQYFGPGTRLLVL.

The chain joins TRBV5-1 to TRBJ2-2; D is possibly TRBD1 (6 bases). Per the germline V gene, CDR1 is SGHRS and CDR2 is YFSETQ. V shed 1 base and J shed 7 bases, with 8 bases lying between them. The CDR3 covers 13 residues. The CDR3 DNA follows: TGCGCCAGCAGCTTGACAGGGAGCGGGGAGCTGTTTTTT. This sequence encodes CASSLTGSGELFF.

The chain combines TRBV19 with TRBJ1-2; D is ambiguous. CDR1 is LNHDA, CDR2 SQIVND, per germline (reference sequence). Between the trimmed V and J ends, which lost 3 bases and 2 bases, there was a span of 7 bases. CDR3 size: 13 residues. In nucleotides, the CDR3 is TGTGCCAGTAGTATGACCGAAAACTATGGCTACACCTTC. Translated: CASSMTENYGYTF.

This clone was counted ten times or more. The chain recombines TRBV7-6 with TRBJ2-7; 11 bases fit TRBD1. The J segment lost 4 bases and the V segment lost 4 bases, leaving 3 bases of the junction unmatched. Germline loops: CDR1 SGHVS, CDR2 FNYEAQ. The CDR3 is made up of 14 amino acids. The CDR3: CASSSWDRGYEQYF. Written as DNA, the CDR3 is TGTGCCAGCAGCTCATGGGACAGGGGGTACGAGCAGTACTTC.

V is TRBV18 and J is TRBJ2-7, with 9 bases aligning to TRBD1. CDR1 and CDR2 from the germline V gene are KGHSH and LQKENI. This CDR3 contains 14 residues. The ends lost 5 bases at V and 4 bases at J; junction bases unmatched: 6. Written as DNA, the CDR3 is TGTGCCAGCTCAACTCGGACAGGGGCATACGAGCAGTACTTC. It specifies CASSTRTGAYEQYF.

This chain uses TRBV4-3 with TRBJ2-3; D perhaps matches TRBD1 (6 bases). This CDR3 comprises 15 residues. Trimming took 5 bases from V and 4 from J, leaving 16 bases between them. Germline V gene lookup returns CDR1 LGHNA and CDR2 YSLEER. For the CDR3, the DNA is TGCGCCAGCAGCGTAACTACAGGGAAAGCAGATACGCAGTATTTT. It specifies CASSVTTGKADTQYF.

This chain uses TRBV30 with TRBJ1-1; weak D call: TRBD1 (5 bases). V was pared by 2 bases and J by 0 bases, with 7 bases between. Germline values: CDR1 GTSNPN, CDR2 SVGIG (reference sequence). CDR3 length: 13 residues. The CDR3 protein is CAWSSGMNTEAFF. The CDR3 DNA reads as TGTGCCTGGAGTTCAGGGATGAACACTGAAGCTTTCTTT.

The chain combines TRBV27 with TRBJ2-5, with 10 bases aligning to TRBD2. V lost 5 bases, J lost 0 bases, and 9 bases stayed unmatched. The CDR3 has 17 residues. Germline CDR1 MNHEY, CDR2 SMNVEV (reference sequence). For the CDR3, the DNA is TGTGCCAGCAGTCTGGGACTAGCGTCAGGGTACCAAGAGACCCAGTACTTC. It translates to CASSLGLASGYQETQYF.

The J gene is TRBJ1-1, the V gene TRBV11-2; the D is unclear. The CDR3 covers 13 residues. V was pared by 3 bases and J by 1 base, with 6 bases between. Germline V gene sequence: CDR1 SGHAT, CDR2 FQNNGV. The CDR3 reads CASSFGENTEAFF. DNA of the CDR3: TGTGCCAGCAGCTTTGGGGAGAACACTGAAGCTTTCTTT.

V and J are TRBV11-2 and TRBJ2-2, with 12 bases aligning to TRBD2. The CDR3 extends over 16 amino acids. CDR1 is SGHAT, CDR2 FQNNGV, per germline. After removal of 5 bases from V and 3 bases from J, the junction contained 4 bases not matched to a gene. CDR3 residues: CASSGLAGTYTGELFF. The CDR3 bases are TGTGCCAGCAGCGGACTAGCGGGAACATACACCGGGGAGCTGTTTTTT.

This clone was seen more than once but under ten times. The V gene is TRBV28, the J gene TRBJ1-2; the D gene is possibly TRBD1 (6 bases). Between the trimmed V and J ends, which lost 6 bases and 4 bases, there was a span of 15 bases. Germline V gene lookup returns CDR1 MDHEN and CDR2 SYDVKM. CDR3 size: 14 residues. CDR3 nucleotides: TGTGCCAGCAGCCCCGCGGGGGGCGCCTATGGCTACACCTTC. Translating gives CASSPAGGAYGYTF.

This chain links TRBV7-2 with TRBJ1-5; 7 bases are a match to TRBD1. Germline values: CDR1 SGHTA, CDR2 FQGNSA. CDR3 length: 13 residues. The V and J ends lost 5 bases and 11 bases, in that order; junction bases with no gene match: 9. CDR3 DNA sequence: TGTGCCAGCAGCCCCCAGGGGGGTTTATCCCAGCATTTT. Its protein is CASSPQGGLSQHF. Full variable domain (missing parts from reference TRBV7-2 and TRBJ1-5): GAGVSQSPSNKVTEKGKDVELRCDPISGHTALYWYRQSLGQGLEFLIYFQGNSAPDKSGLPSDRFSAERTGGSVSTLTIQRTQQEDSAVYLCASSPQGGLSQHFGDGTRLSIL.

This chain uses TRBV9 with TRBJ2-7, with 9 bases fitting TRBD1. The CDR3 consists of 15 residues. Germline loops: CDR1 SGDLS, CDR2 YYNGEE. J lost 4 bases, V lost 4 bases, and 9 bases had no gene match. CDR3 in amino acids: CASSPPRGQGYEQYF. DNA of the CDR3: TGTGCCAGCAGCCCCCCCCGGGGACAGGGTTACGAGCAGTACTTC.

V is TRBV27 and J is TRBJ1-5; D may be TRBD1 (6 bases). The CDR3 runs 17 residues. The germline V gene encodes CDR1 MNHEY and CDR2 SMNVEV (reference sequence). Deletions cut 9 bases from V and 0 bases from J, with 21 bases between. CDR3 protein: CASKQGSGGSSNQPQHF. CDR3 bases: TGTGCCAGTAAACAGGGAAGTGGGGGTAGTAGCAATCAGCCCCAGCATTTT.

The chain employs TRBV7-3 and TRBJ2-7; the match to TRBD2 covers 8 bases. The germline V gene has CDR1 SGHTA and CDR2 FQGTGA. With V trimmed by 5 bases and J by 6 bases, 9 bases remained unmatched. The CDR3 consists of 14 residues. CDR3 nucleotides: TGTGCCAGCAGCAAAACTAGCGGCCGCGGCGAGCAGTACTTC. Its protein is CASSKTSGRGEQYF.

The CDR3 sequence is CSVGTAYSNQPQHF. CDR3 coding DNA: TGCAGCGTTGGTACCGCTTATAGCAATCAGCCCCAGCATTTT. The chain has TRBV29-1 and TRBJ1-5; D remains unclear. Per the germline V gene, CDR1 is SQVTM and CDR2 is ANQGSEA. The CDR3 is made up of 14 amino acids. With 4 bases removed from V and 0 bases from J, the gap between germline ends came to 10 bases. Full variable domain (remainder filled in from reference TRBV29-1 and TRBJ1-5): SAVISQKPSRDICQRGTSLTIQCQVDSQVTMMFWYRQQPGQSLTLIATANQGSEATYESGFVIDKFPISRPNLTFSTLTVSNMSPEDSSIYLCSVGTAYSNQPQHFGDGTRLSIL.

The table lists this clone with a few counts. Other DNA sequences of this sample code for an identical CDR3. The V gene is TRBV14, the J gene TRBJ2-7; possible D gene TRBD1, 5 bases. The ends were cut back, 4 bases at V and 1 base at J, with 11 bases in the middle. This CDR3 spans 14 amino acids. Germline V gene sequence: CDR1 SGHDN, CDR2 FVKESK. CDR3 in amino acids: CASSPQGISYEQYF. Written as DNA, the CDR3 is TGTGCCAGCAGCCCTCAGGGAATATCCTACGAGCAGTACTTC. The full variable domain, with the rest looked up from reference TRBV14 and TRBJ2-7, is EAGVTQFPSHSVIEKGQTVTLRCDPISGHDNLYWYRRVMGKEIKFLLHFVKESKQDESGMPNNRFLAERTGGTYSTLKVQPAELEDSGVYFCASSPQGISYEQYFGPGTRLTVT.

V and J are TRBV27 and TRBJ2-1; TRBD2 matches at 9 bases. CDR1 MNHEY and CDR2 SMNVEV come from the germline V gene (reference sequence). The CDR3 runs to 15 residues. V lost 2 bases to trimming and J lost 9 bases; unmatched junction nucleotides: 8. The CDR3 here is CASSLPVAGVIEQFF. CDR3 nucleotides: TGTGCCAGCAGTTTACCAGTAGCGGGAGTCATTGAGCAGTTCTTC.

The V and J genes are TRBV7-9 and TRBJ1-1; D is unclear. This CDR3 is built from 14 residues. Deletions cut 3 bases from V and 4 bases from J, with 12 bases between. Germline loops: CDR1 SEHNR, CDR2 FQNEAQ (reference sequence). CDR3 in amino acids: CASSLTPPGTEAFF. In nucleotides, the CDR3 is TGTGCCAGCAGCTTGACACCCCCCGGCACTGAAGCTTTCTTT.

This chain uses TRBV9 with TRBJ2-5; 9 bases align to TRBD2. The CDR3 loop spans 15 amino acids. Per germline, CDR1 SGDLS and CDR2 YYNGEE. J gave up 4 bases and V 3 bases, and 7 bases lay outside the gene matches. This CDR3 is CASSAIAGVRETQYF. CDR3 DNA: TGTGCCAGCAGCGCTATAGCGGGAGTAAGAGAGACCCAGTACTTC.

This clone was seen a handful of times. The V call is TRBV19, the J call TRBJ1-2; perhaps TRBD1 as D (6 bases). This CDR3 comprises 13 residues. Trimming stripped 7 bases from V and 4 bases from J, with 13 bases between. CDR1 LNHDA and CDR2 SQIVND come from the germline V gene (reference sequence). CDR3 nucleotides: TGTGCCAGTAAAATGGCAGGGGCCTATGGCTACACCTTC. Its translation is CASKMAGAYGYTF.

V usage is TRBV14 and J usage is TRBJ2-5; D is unresolved. The CDR3 is made up of 15 amino acids. In germline, CDR1 is SGHDN, CDR2 FVKESK. V was trimmed by 2 bases and J by 4 bases, leaving 14 bases between them. CDR3 protein: CASSQYAGTTETQYF. The DNA for the CDR3 is TGTGCCAGCAGCCAATATGCAGGAACCACAGAGACCCAGTACTTC.